This TCR beta chain was captured in a study of blood T cells in healthy people across ages. Drawn from each donor were roughly 10 milliliters of peripheral blood. Extracted total RNA amounted to at least 5.5 micrograms for each sample. A word on this clonotype: Its antigen is currently unknown.

Combining a sample-barcoded 5' primer with a J-beta primer mix, a second PCR ran for 7 to 11 cycles. TCRdb processed the 5' RACE reads anew with MiXCR; each CDR3 protein has one entry. Of around 400,000 distinct CDR3 sequences listed, approximately 52% are singletons. Study-level findings and limits: It was held that the diversity estimates obtained from one million T cells were underestimates.

The CDR3 loop spans 13 amino acids. Germline trimming cut 2 bases from V and 5 bases from J; bases unmatched to any gene: 6. Germline V gene sequence: CDR1 SQVTM, CDR2 ANQGSEA. The material sequenced was blood. This receptor was obtained from a man between 60 and 70 years old in good health. The V gene is TRBV29-1, the J gene TRBJ2-7; TRBD1 aligns across 7 bases. This CDR3 is CSVEKGALNEQYF. In DNA, the CDR3 is TGCAGCGTTGAAAAGGGGGCGCTCAACGAGCAGTACTTC.